This TCR beta chain was found in a study of blood T cell repertoires in COVID-19. As for the study in general: Samples of COVID-19 (acute and convalescent) were obtained from the United States, Italy and Spain. The cDNA or gDNA used as material had been derived from T cells, B-cell-depleted T cells, or PBMCs.

This CDR3 has 16 amino acids. The ends lost 2 bases at V and 1 base at J; junction bases unmatched: 3. Germline CDR1 SEHNR, CDR2 FQNEAQ (reference sequence). The assay was immunoSEQ multiplex PCR, and TCRdb's table has in-frame clones only and misses some. The data contain 85,000 to 120,000 clones, 71% of them singletons. Source material: peripheral blood. The origin of this receptor is a human donor with acute or convalescent COVID-19. The donor label of this sample is uncertain. This sequence joins TRBV7-9 and TRBJ2-3; 10 positions match TRBD2. The CDR3 DNA reads TGTGCCAGCAGCTTACGACTAGCGGGTCGCACAGATACGCAGTATTTT. Translation: CASSLRLAGRTDTQYF. The complete variable domain, with remaining parts taken from reference TRBV7-9 and TRBJ2-3, reads DTGVSQNPRHKITKRGQNVTFRCDPISEHNRLYWYRQTLGQGPEFLTYFQNEAQLEKSRLLSDRFSAERPKGSFSTLEIQRTEQGDSAMYLCASSLRLAGRTDTQYFGPGTRLTVL.